These 30 T cell receptor beta chains came from one sample sequenced in a study of cytomegalovirus exposure and HLA in healthy donors. The PCR had 60 Vbeta and 13 Jbeta primers. Using immunoSEQ multiplex PCR, the repertoire was profiled, and TCRdb retains in-frame clones only, with some absent. The table has about 200,000 clones, approximately 78% seen once; the top ten hold about 3.8%. The source material was PBMCs. These receptors were collected from a male donor in good health and CMV-seronegative.

The chain couples TRBV18 to TRBJ1-1; tentative D call: TRBD1 (5 bases). This CDR3 has 15 amino acids. V was pared by 3 bases and J by 4 bases, with 15 bases between. The germline gives CDR1 KGHSH, CDR2 LQKENI. DNA of the CDR3: TGTGCCAGCTCACCTCAGGGTCCGACCGGCACTGAAGCTTTCTTT. This sequence encodes CASSPQGPTGTEAFF.

Only a few counts were recorded for this clone. The gene calls are TRBV25-1 and TRBJ2-7, with TRBD1 identical over 8 bases. The V gene's germline CDR1 is MGHDK and CDR2 SYGVNS. With V trimmed by 6 bases and J by 0 bases, 10 bases remained unmatched. This CDR3 has 16 residues. The CDR3 reads CASSDRAQGASYEQYF. The DNA for the CDR3 is TGTGCCAGCAGCGATAGAGCGCAGGGGGCCTCCTACGAGCAGTACTTC.

This clone occurred once. The chain carries TRBV10-2 and TRBJ2-2; tentative D call: TRBD2 (6 bases). Trimming took 3 bases from V and 6 from J, leaving 11 bases between them. The CDR3 spans 14 residues. Germline V CDR1 and CDR2: WSHSY, SAAADI. Here the CDR3 reads CASSDLLAPGELFF. Written as DNA, the CDR3 is TGCGCCAGCAGTGATTTACTAGCCCCCGGGGAGCTGTTTTTT.

The chain joins TRBV9 to TRBJ2-3; the D gene is possibly TRBD2 (6 bases). Per germline, CDR1 SGDLS and CDR2 YYNGEE. This CDR3 comprises 15 residues. V was clipped by 0 bases and J by 2 bases, with 10 bases between them. The CDR3 loop reads CASSVVGSITDTQYF. The CDR3 coding sequence is TGTGCCAGCAGCGTAGTCGGGAGTATCACAGATACGCAGTATTTT.

This chain connects TRBV7-2 to TRBJ2-1; 13 bases match TRBD2. The CDR3 runs to 17 residues. Germline CDR1 SGHTA, CDR2 FQGNSA. Germline trimming cut 0 bases from V and 4 bases from J; bases unmatched to any gene: 3. CDR3 loop: CASSLAGTSGAYNEQFF. The CDR3 nucleotides are TGTGCCAGCAGCTTAGCGGGGACTAGCGGGGCTTACAATGAGCAGTTCTTC.

This chain links TRBV10-2 with TRBJ2-7, with TRBD2 matching 8 bases. The J segment lost 1 base and the V segment lost 7 bases, leaving 6 bases of the junction unmatched. CDR3 size: 14 residues. Germline CDR1 and CDR2: WSHSY and SAAADI. The CDR3 bases are TGCGCCAGCATTTTAACGGGGGGGTCCTACGAGCAGTACTTC. It is translated as CASILTGGSYEQYF.

This rearrangement joins TRBV4-1 to TRBJ1-5; no clear D gene. Trimming pared 0 bases from V and 4 bases from J, leaving 10 bases between. CDR1 is MGHRA and CDR2 is YSYEKL in the germline V gene. The length of the CDR3 is 15 residues. The CDR3 protein is CASSQEVGGNQPQHF. The CDR3 nucleotides are TGCGCCAGCAGCCAAGAAGTAGGCGGTAATCAGCCCCAGCATTTT.

This clone was observed a single time. The chain couples TRBV11-2 to TRBJ2-7, with TRBD2 matching 16 bases. V trimming: 2 bases; J trimming: 4 bases; junction bases outside the gene matches: 2. This CDR3 has 16 residues. Germline V gene lookup returns CDR1 SGHAT and CDR2 FQNNGV. CDR3 DNA: TGTGCCAGCAGCTTAAGGGGACTAGCGGGAGGGTACGAGCAGTACTTC. Translated, it gives CASSLRGLAGGYEQYF.

This clone was counted only a few times. The chain is built from TRBV4-1 and TRBJ1-1, with TRBD1 identical over 9 bases. V shed 3 bases, J shed 7 bases, and the junction held 9 bases outside the gene matches. Germline V gene data show CDR1 as MGHRA and CDR2 as YSYEKL. The CDR3 length is 15 residues. The CDR3: CASSQHRDRVNEAFF. CDR3 coding DNA: TGCGCCAGCAGCCAGCACCGGGACAGGGTTAATGAAGCTTTCTTT.

The table lists this clone with a count of one. J is TRBJ2-1 and V is TRBV6-6; 8 bases align to TRBD2. Unmatched junction bases numbered 2, after V lost 2 bases and J lost 5 bases. Germline V gene lookup returns CDR1 MNHNY and CDR2 SVGAGI (reference sequence). The CDR3 covers 14 residues. The chain's CDR3 is CASSYPGGNNEQFF. The CDR3 coding sequence is TGTGCCAGCAGTTACCCGGGAGGGAACAATGAGCAGTTCTTC.

The chain employs TRBV15 and TRBJ2-1; no reliable D call. The CDR3 sequence is 12 residues long. Germline loops: CDR1 LNHNV, CDR2 YYDKDF (reference sequence). The V end was cut by 0 bases, the J end by 9 bases, with 6 bases between. CDR3 residues: CATSRDSGEQFF. The CDR3 bases are TGTGCCACCAGCAGAGATTCGGGTGAGCAGTTCTTC.

The chain links TRBV19 to TRBJ1-1, with unresolved D. The CDR3 has 14 amino acids. The V gene lost 5 bases and the J gene lost 0 bases, with 10 bases spanning the gap. CDR1 and CDR2 from the germline V gene are LNHDA and SQIVND (reference sequence). The CDR3 bases are TGTGCCAGTAGTCCAAGAACAGTGAACACTGAAGCTTTCTTT. Translation gives CASSPRTVNTEAFF.

This clone has more than one count but fewer than ten. The CDR3 sequence: CASSQGELATNEKLFF. Here the CDR3 DNA reads TGCGCCAGCAGCCAAGGTGAACTTGCAACTAATGAAAAACTGTTTTTT. The chain combines TRBV4-1 with TRBJ1-4; D not resolved. The V and J ends lost 1 base and 0 bases respectively, with 9 bases between them. The CDR3 length is 16 residues. Germline V gene lookup returns CDR1 MGHRA and CDR2 YSYEKL.

This rearrangement joins TRBV5-4 to TRBJ1-2; the D is unclear. The CDR3 extends over 13 amino acids. Germline CDR1 and CDR2: SGHNT and YYREEE (reference sequence). V was shortened by 8 bases and J by 0 bases, with 11 bases between the two germline ends. The CDR3: CASRISSNYGYTF. CDR3 coding DNA: TGTGCCAGTAGAATAAGCTCTAACTATGGCTACACCTTC. Supplemented by reference TRBV5-4 and TRBJ1-2, the full variable domain reads ETGVTQSPTHLIKTRGQQVTLRCSSQSGHNTVSWYQQALGQGPQFIFQYYREEENGRGNFPPRFSGLQFPNYSSELNVNALELDDSALYLCASRISSNYGYTFGSGTRLTVV.

The chain couples TRBV5-4 to TRBJ2-7; 10 positions match TRBD2. This CDR3 region has 16 residues. The germline gives CDR1 SGHNT, CDR2 YYREEE (reference sequence). Trimming cost V 4 bases and J 1 base; bases outside gene matches: 8. The CDR3 region is CASSPASGRGSYEQYF. The CDR3 region has the DNA TGTGCCAGCAGCCCAGCTAGCGGGAGAGGGTCCTACGAGCAGTACTTC.

V is TRBV15 and J is TRBJ2-3; 8 nucleotides match TRBD2. The CDR3 totals 14 residues. CDR1 is LNHNV, CDR2 YYDKDF, per germline (reference sequence). V shed 4 bases and J 5 bases; nucleotides not matched to a gene: 5. CDR3 coding DNA: TGTGCCACCAGCACTGGGACTAGGAAAGATACGCAGTATTTT. Translating gives CATSTGTRKDTQYF.

CDR3 protein: CASSDPGQGKNTEAFF. In DNA form, the CDR3 reads TGTGCCAGCAGTGACCCGGGACAGGGGAAGAACACTGAAGCTTTCTTT. The V gene is TRBV2, the J gene TRBJ1-1, with TRBD1 matching over 10 bases. The germline V gene has CDR1 SNHLY and CDR2 FYNNEI. V shed 3 bases, J shed 1 base, and the junction held 5 bases outside the gene matches. CDR3 length: 16 amino acids.

This sequence joins TRBV10-1 and TRBJ2-2, with 8 bases identical to TRBD1. This CDR3 has 13 amino acids. The V and J ends lost 5 bases and 4 bases, in that order; junction bases with no gene match: 0. The germline gives CDR1 WNHNN, CDR2 SYGVQD (reference sequence). CDR3 sequence (DNA): TGCGCCAGCAGTACAGGGGGCACCGGGGAGCTGTTTTTT. Protein product: CASSTGGTGELFF.

This clone came up a few times. The rearrangement uses TRBV5-4 and TRBJ1-1, with a tentative D call TRBD1 (6 bases). CDR1 is SGHNT, CDR2 YYREEE, per germline (reference sequence). This CDR3 spans 13 amino acids. The V and J ends lost 4 bases and 2 bases respectively, with 9 bases between them. The CDR3 sequence is CASSRDKNTEAFF. Written as DNA, the CDR3 is TGTGCCAGCAGCCGGGACAAAAACACTGAAGCTTTCTTT.

The genes are TRBV6-4 and TRBJ2-1; D is unclear. Trimming took 0 bases from V and 0 from J, leaving 6 bases between them. Germline V lookup: CDR1 MRHNA, CDR2 SNTAGT. The CDR3 consists of 15 residues. In DNA form, the CDR3 reads TGTGCCAGCAGTGACTCGCCCAGCTCCTACAATGAGCAGTTCTTC. Its translation: CASSDSPSSYNEQFF.

This rearrangement joins TRBV7-2 to TRBJ2-1; TRBD1 aligns across 7 bases. Per germline, CDR1 SGHTA and CDR2 FQGNSA. The length of the CDR3 is 12 residues. J lost 13 bases, V lost 5 bases, and 8 bases had no gene match. The CDR3 here is CASSPYRGFQFF. The CDR3 coding sequence is TGTGCCAGCAGCCCGTACAGGGGCTTTCAGTTCTTC. The full variable domain, its missing parts supplied by reference TRBV7-2 and TRBJ2-1, is GAGVSQSPSNKVTEKGKDVELRCDPISGHTALYWYRQSLGQGLEFLIYFQGNSAPDKSGLPSDRFSAERTGGSVSTLTIQRTQQEDSAVYLCASSPYRGFQFFGPGTRLTVL.

The chain uses TRBV19 and TRBJ2-5; 7 bases line up with TRBD1. CDR3 size: 16 residues. V shed 6 bases and J 4 bases; nucleotides not matched to a gene: 14. Germline loops: CDR1 LNHDA, CDR2 SQIVND (reference sequence). DNA for the CDR3: TGTGCCAGTAGCGACATCCCCCAAGGGGGCCCAGAGACCCAGTACTTC. Translation: CASSDIPQGGPETQYF.

This chain connects TRBV19 to TRBJ2-3, with no clear D. The CDR3 has 16 residues. The V gene lost 6 bases and the J gene lost 1 base, with 17 bases spanning the gap. Per the germline V gene, CDR1 is LNHDA and CDR2 is SQIVND (reference sequence). The CDR3 sequence is CASSSFFDSRTDTQYF. The CDR3, as DNA: TGTGCCAGTAGCTCCTTCTTTGACTCTCGCACAGATACGCAGTATTTT.

CDR3 nucleotide sequence: TGTGCCAGCAGTTTACGGGTACAGGAAATGAGCTCCTACGAGCAGTACTTC. This sequence encodes CASSLRVQEMSSYEQYF. V usage is TRBV27 and J usage is TRBJ2-5; TRBD1 might be the D (5 bases). The closer fit of TRBJ2-7 to the DNA end suggests the J call may be wrong. The germline CDR1 and CDR2 sequences are MNHEY and SMNVEV (reference sequence). CDR3 size: 17 residues.

This clone was observed once. J is TRBJ1-1 and V is TRBV6-1; no clear D gene. Germline CDR1 MNHNS, CDR2 SASEGT. Trimming pared 2 bases from V and 5 bases from J, leaving 9 bases between. The CDR3 covers 13 residues. The CDR3 DNA sequence: TGTGCCAGCAGTGAACAGCCGGAGACTGAAGCTTTCTTT. The encoded protein is CASSEQPETEAFF.

The chain is built from TRBV7-2 and TRBJ2-7, with TRBD1 matching over 9 bases. Germline V gives CDR1 SGHTA, CDR2 FQGNSA. Germline trimming cut 6 bases from V and 3 bases from J; bases unmatched to any gene: 12. The CDR3 loop spans 16 amino acids. The CDR3 here is CASSYEQGAAVYEQYF. The CDR3 nucleotides read TGTGCCAGCAGTTATGAACAGGGGGCGGCCGTCTACGAGCAGTACTTC.

This CDR3 reads CAISDSVQSYEQYF. CDR3 DNA: TGTGCCATCAGTGATAGTGTACAGTCCTACGAGCAGTACTTC. The V and J genes are TRBV10-3 and TRBJ2-7; D remains unclear. V was shortened by 3 bases and J by 1 base, with 10 bases between the two germline ends. The CDR3 has 14 amino acids. Germline V lookup: CDR1 ENHRY, CDR2 SYGVKD.

The chain combines TRBV27 with TRBJ2-7; perhaps TRBD2 as D (5 bases). The length of the CDR3 is 19 residues. Trimming shortened V by 0 bases and J by 7 bases, and 28 bases separated the two germline ends. CDR1 is MNHEY, CDR2 SMNVEV, per germline (reference sequence). CDR3: CASSLSKGRVPTSPGEQYF. CDR3 nucleotides: TGTGCCAGCAGTTTATCAAAAGGTCGCGTCCCTACCTCCCCGGGGGAGCAGTACTTC.

The J gene is TRBJ2-7, the V gene TRBV6-6; 7 bases line up with TRBD1. The CDR3 is 13 residues long. The germline gives CDR1 MNHNY, CDR2 SVGAGI (reference sequence). Germline trimming cut 4 bases from V and 7 bases from J; bases unmatched to any gene: 7. The chain's CDR3 is CASSSGTAREQYF. The CDR3 nucleotides read TGTGCCAGCAGTTCCGGGACAGCACGGGAGCAGTACTTC.

CDR3 sequence (DNA): TGTGCCAGCAGCTTAGGCAGGACCTACGAGCAGTACTTC. Translating gives CASSLGRTYEQYF. The V gene is TRBV5-4, the J gene TRBJ2-7; D gene ambiguous. The V gene lost 2 bases and the J gene lost 2 bases, with 8 bases spanning the gap. The germline gives CDR1 SGHNT, CDR2 YYREEE (reference sequence). The CDR3 has 13 residues. The whole variable domain, filled in from reference TRBV5-4 and TRBJ2-7, reads ETGVTQSPTHLIKTRGQQVTLRCSSQSGHNTVSWYQQALGQGPQFIFQYYREEENGRGNFPPRFSGLQFPNYSSELNVNALELDDSALYLCASSLGRTYEQYFGPGTRLTVT.